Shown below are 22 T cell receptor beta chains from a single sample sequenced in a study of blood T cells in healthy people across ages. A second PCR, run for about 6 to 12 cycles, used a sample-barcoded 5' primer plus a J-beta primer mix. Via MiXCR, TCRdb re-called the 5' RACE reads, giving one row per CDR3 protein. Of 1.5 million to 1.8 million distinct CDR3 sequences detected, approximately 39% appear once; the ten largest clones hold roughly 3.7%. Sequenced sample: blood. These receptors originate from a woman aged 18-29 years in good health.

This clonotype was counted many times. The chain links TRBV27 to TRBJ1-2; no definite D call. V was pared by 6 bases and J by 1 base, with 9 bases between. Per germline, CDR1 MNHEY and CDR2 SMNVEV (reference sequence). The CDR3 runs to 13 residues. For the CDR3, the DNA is TGTGCCAGCAGATCTCAAGTTAACTATGGCTACACCTTC. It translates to CASRSQVNYGYTF.

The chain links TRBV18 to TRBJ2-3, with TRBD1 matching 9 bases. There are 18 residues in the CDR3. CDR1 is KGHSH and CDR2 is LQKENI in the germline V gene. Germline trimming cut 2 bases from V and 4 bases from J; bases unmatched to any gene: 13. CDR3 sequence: CASSPRIMTGGNPDTQYF. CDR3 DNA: TGTGCCAGCTCACCAAGAATCATGACAGGGGGGAATCCAGATACGCAGTATTTT.

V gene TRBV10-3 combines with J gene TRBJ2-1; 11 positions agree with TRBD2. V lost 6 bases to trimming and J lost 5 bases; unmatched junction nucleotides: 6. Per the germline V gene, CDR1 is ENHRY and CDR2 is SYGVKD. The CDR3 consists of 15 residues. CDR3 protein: CAIRRGTSGNNEQFF. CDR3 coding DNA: TGTGCCATCAGACGCGGGACTAGCGGAAACAATGAGCAGTTCTTC.

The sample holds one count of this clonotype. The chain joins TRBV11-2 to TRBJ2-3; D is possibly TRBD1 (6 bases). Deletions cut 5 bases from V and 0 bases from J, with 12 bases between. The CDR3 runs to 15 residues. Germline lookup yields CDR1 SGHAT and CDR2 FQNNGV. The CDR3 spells CASSIDRTSTDTQYF. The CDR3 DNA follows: TGTGCCAGCAGCATCGACAGGACTAGCACAGATACGCAGTATTTT.

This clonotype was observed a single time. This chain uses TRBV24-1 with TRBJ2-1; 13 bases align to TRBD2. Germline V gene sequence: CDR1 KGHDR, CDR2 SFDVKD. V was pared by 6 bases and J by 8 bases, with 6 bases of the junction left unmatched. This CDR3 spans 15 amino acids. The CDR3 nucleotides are TGTGCCACCAGTCGCGGGACTAGCGGGACCGATGAGCAGTTCTTC. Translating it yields CATSRGTSGTDEQFF.

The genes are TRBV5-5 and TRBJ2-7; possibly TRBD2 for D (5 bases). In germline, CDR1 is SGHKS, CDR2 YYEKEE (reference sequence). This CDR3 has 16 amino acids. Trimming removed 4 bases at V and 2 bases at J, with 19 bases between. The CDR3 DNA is TGTGCCAGCAGCATAAGGACTGCCGTAGGCCCCTACGAGCAGTACTTC. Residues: CASSIRTAVGPYEQYF. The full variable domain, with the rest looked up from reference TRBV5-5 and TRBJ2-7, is DAGVTQSPTHLIKTRGQQVTLRCSPISGHKSVSWYQQVLGQGPQFIFQYYEKEERGRGNFPDRFSARQFPNYSSELNVNALLLGDSALYLCASSIRTAVGPYEQYFGPGTRLTVT.

The CDR3 is CASSLSGTSGSYEQYF. In DNA form, the CDR3 reads TGTGCCAGCAGTCTCTCCGGGACTAGCGGTTCCTACGAGCAGTACTTC. V usage is TRBV12-3 or TRBV12-4 and J usage is TRBJ2-7; 11 bases line up with TRBD2. CDR3 length: 16 amino acids. Trimming cost V 5 bases and J 1 base; bases outside gene matches: 7.

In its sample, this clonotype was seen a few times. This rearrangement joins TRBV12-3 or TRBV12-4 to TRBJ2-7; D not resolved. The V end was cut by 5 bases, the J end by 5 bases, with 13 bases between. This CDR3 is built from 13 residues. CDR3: CASSVTWGHEQYF. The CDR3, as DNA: TGTGCCAGCAGTGTGACCTGGGGTCACGAGCAGTACTTC.

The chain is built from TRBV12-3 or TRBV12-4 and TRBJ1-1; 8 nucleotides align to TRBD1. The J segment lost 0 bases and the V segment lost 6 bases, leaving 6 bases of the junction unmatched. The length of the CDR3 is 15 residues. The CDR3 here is CASRRRQGMNTEAFF. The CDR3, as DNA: TGTGCCAGCAGACGCAGACAGGGGATGAACACTGAAGCTTTCTTT.

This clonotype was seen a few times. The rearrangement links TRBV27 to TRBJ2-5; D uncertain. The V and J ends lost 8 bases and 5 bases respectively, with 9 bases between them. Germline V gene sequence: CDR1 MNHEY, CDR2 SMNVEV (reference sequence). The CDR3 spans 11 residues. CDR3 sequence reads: CASGLMETQYF. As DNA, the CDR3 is TGTGCCAGCGGCCTTATGGAGACCCAGTACTTC.

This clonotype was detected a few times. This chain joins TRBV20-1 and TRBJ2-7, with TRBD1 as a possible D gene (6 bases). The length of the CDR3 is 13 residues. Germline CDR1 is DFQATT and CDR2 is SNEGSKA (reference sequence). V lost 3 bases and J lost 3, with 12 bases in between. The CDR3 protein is CSASHREHYEQYF. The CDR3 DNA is TGCAGTGCTAGTCACAGGGAACACTACGAGCAGTACTTC.

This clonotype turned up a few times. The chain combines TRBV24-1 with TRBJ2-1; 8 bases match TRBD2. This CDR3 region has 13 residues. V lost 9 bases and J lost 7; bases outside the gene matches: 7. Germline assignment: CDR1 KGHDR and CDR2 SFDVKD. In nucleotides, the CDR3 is TGTGCCACCGGAACAACGGGAGGGAATGAGCAGTTCTTC. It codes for CATGTTGGNEQFF.

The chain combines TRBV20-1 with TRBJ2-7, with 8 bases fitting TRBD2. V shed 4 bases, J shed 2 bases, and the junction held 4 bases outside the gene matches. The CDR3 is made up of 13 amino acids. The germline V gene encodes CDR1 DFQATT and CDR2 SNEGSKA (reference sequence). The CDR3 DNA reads TGCAGTGCTACGACTAGCGCCCCCTACGAGCAGTACTTC. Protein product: CSATTSAPYEQYF.

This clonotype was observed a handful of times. CDR3 loop: CASSPPSLSPDEQYF. CDR3 DNA: TGTGCCAGCAGCCCACCAAGCCTCTCCCCGGACGAGCAGTACTTC. J is TRBJ2-5 and V is TRBV7-2, with no clear D. Matching the DNA end better, TRBJ2-7 makes the J call doubtful. The CDR3 loop spans 15 amino acids. Germline V gene sequence: CDR1 SGHTA, CDR2 FQGNSA.

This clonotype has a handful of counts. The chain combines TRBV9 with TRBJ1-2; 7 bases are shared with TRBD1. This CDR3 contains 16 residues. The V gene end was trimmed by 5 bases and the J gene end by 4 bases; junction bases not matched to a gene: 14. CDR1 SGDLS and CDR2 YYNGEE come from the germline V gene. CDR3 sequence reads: CASRDRTGVHLYGYTF. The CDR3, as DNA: TGTGCCAGCAGAGACCGGACAGGAGTCCATCTCTATGGCTACACCTTC.

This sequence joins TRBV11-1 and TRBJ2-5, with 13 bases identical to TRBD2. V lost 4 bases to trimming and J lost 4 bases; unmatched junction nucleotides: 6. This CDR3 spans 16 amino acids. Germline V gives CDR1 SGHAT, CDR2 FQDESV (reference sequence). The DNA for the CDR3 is TGTGCCAGCAGCTCAGAAACTAGCGGGAGGGTAGAGACCCAGTACTTC. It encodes CASSSETSGRVETQYF.

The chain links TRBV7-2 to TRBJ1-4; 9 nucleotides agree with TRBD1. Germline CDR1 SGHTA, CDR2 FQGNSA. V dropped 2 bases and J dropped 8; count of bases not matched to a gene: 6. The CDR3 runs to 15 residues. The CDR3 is CASSLKNRGQEKLFF. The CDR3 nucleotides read TGTGCCAGCAGCTTAAAAAACAGGGGGCAGGAAAAACTGTTTTTT.

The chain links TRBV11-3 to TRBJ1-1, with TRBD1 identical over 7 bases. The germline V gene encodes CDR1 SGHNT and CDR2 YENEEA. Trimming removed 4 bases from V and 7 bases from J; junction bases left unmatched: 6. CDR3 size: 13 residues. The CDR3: CASSSDRSNEAFF. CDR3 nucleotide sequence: TGTGCCAGCAGCTCGGACAGGTCCAATGAAGCTTTCTTT.

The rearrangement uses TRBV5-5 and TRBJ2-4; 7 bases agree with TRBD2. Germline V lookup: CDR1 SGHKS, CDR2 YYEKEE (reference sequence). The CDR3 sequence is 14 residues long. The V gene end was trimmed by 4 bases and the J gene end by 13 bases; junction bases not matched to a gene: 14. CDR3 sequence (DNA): TGTGCCAGCAGCCCCCCGGGACTAAACTCGGAGCAGTACTTC. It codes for CASSPPGLNSEQYF.

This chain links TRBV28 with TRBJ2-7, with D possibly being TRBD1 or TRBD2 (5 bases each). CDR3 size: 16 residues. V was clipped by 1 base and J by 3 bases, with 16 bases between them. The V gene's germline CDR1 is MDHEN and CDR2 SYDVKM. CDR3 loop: CASSLSAWDGDYEQYF. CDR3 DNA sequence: TGTGCCAGCAGTTTATCGGCTTGGGACGGAGACTACGAGCAGTACTTC.

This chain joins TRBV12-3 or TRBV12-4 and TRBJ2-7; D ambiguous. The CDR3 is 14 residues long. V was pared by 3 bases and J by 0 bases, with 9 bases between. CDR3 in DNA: TGTGCCAGCAGTTTCGCAGGAGACTCCTACGAGCAGTACTTC. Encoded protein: CASSFAGDSYEQYF.

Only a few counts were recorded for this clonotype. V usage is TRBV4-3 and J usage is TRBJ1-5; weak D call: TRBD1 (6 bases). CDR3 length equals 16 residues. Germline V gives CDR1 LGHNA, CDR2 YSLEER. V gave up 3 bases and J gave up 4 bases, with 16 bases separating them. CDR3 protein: CASSQYAGQQNQPQHF. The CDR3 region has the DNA TGCGCCAGCAGCCAGTATGCCGGACAGCAAAATCAGCCCCAGCATTTT.